The sequence of this T cell receptor (beta chain) was determined in a study of early stage breast cancer tumors. Overall study: Of around 16 invasive breast tumors, about a dozen were hormone receptor-positive, HER2-negative.

Findings and caveats of the study: Commonly generated sequences made up most enriched TCRB sequences shared between patients.

Clones were sequenced by immunoSEQ multiplex PCR, and TCRdb holds only the in-frame ones, with some missing. The table includes approximately 5,600 clones, over 60% detected once. Germline loops: CDR1 GTSNPN, CDR2 SVGIG (reference sequence). This CDR3 contains 15 residues. V was pared by 2 bases and J by 6 bases, with 8 bases of the junction left unmatched. Often about 90-330 mg of normal breast tissue was needed for DNA. Note on this clone: Its antigen remains unknown.

This receptor was obtained from a person between 65 and 79 years old with breast cancer. The V gene is TRBV30, the J gene TRBJ2-3; 10 bases fit TRBD1. Sequenced sample: normal breast tissue next to the tumor. In DNA form, the CDR3 reads TGTGCCTGGAGTACCGGGACAGGGGTTGGTGATACGCAGTATTTT. It translates to CAWSTGTGVGDTQYF.